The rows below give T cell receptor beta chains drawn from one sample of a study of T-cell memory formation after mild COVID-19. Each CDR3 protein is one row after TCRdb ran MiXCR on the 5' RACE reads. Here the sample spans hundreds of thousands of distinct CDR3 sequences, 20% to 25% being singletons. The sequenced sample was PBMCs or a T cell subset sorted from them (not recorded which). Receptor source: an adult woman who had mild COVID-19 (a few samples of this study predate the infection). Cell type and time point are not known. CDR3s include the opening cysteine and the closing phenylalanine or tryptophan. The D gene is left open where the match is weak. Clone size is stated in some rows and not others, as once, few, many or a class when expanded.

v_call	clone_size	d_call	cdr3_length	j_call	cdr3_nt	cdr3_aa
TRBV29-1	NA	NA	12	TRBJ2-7	TGCAGCGTTGGAGGCAGCACCTACGAGCAGTACTTC	CSVGGSTYEQYF
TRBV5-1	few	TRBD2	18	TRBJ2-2	TGCGCCAGCAGCTTCGGGACTAGCGGGAGGGCCTCCACCGGGGAGCTGTTTTTT	CASSFGTSGRASTGELFF
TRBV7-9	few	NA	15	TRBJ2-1	TGTGCCAGCAGCTTCGGTACCCAGGGGCACAATGAGCAGTTCTTC	CASSFGTQGHNEQFF
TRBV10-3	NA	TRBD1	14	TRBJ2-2	TGTGCCAGCGGGACAGGCCCCAACACCGGGGAGCTGTTTTTT	CASGTGPNTGELFF
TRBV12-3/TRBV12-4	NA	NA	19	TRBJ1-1	TGTGCCAGCAGTTTAGTCCGTACTTACAGGGAGAGTCGGGGCACTGAAGCTTTCTTT	CASSLVRTYRESRGTEAFF
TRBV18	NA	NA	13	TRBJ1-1	TGTGCCAGCTCTTCACAGGGCTTAGCTGAAGCTTTCTTT	CASSSQGLAEAFF
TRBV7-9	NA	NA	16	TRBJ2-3	TGTGCCAGCAGCTTACTGGTCTGGGGGGCCACAGATACGCAGTATTTT	CASSLLVWGATDTQYF
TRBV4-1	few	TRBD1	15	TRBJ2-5	TGCGCCAGCAGCCAACAGGACAGGGTACAAGAGACCCAGTACTTC	CASSQQDRVQETQYF
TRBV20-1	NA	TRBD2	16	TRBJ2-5	TGCAGTGCTACGGGGACTAGCGGGAGCCTCCGGGAGACCCAGTACTTC	CSATGTSGSLRETQYF
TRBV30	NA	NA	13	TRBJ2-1	TGTGCCTGGAGTCCCGTGAGCCGGGGTGAGCAGTTCTTC	CAWSPVSRGEQFF
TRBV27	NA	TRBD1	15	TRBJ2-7	TGTGCCAGCAGTTCCCGGGACAGGCCACCGTGGGAGCAGTACTTC	CASSSRDRPPWEQYF
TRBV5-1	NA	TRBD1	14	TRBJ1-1	TGCGCCAGCAGCTCCGGGACAGAGGGGACTGAAGCTTTCTTT	CASSSGTEGTEAFF
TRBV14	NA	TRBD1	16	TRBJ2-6	TGTGCCAGCAGCCCGTTGGACAGGGCTGGGGCCAACGTCCTGACTTTC	CASSPLDRAGANVLTF
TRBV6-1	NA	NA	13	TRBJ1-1	TGTGCCAGCAGGCGGGAGGGCCAAACTGAAGCTTTCTTT	CASRREGQTEAFF
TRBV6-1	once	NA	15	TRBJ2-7	TGTGCCAGCAGGACAGGAGATTCTGTATCCTACGAGCAGTACTTC	CASRTGDSVSYEQYF
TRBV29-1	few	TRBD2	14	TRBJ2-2	TGCAGCGTCAAGCGGGAGGTGGACACCGGGGAGCTGTTTTTT	CSVKREVDTGELFF
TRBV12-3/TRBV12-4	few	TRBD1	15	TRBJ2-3	TGTGCCAGCAGTTTCAACAGGGGGACTGGAAATACGCAGTATTTT	CASSFNRGTGNTQYF
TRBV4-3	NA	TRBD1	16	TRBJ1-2	TGCGCCAGCAGCCAAGATAAGGGAGACAGGGCGTTCGGCTACACCTTC	CASSQDKGDRAFGYTF
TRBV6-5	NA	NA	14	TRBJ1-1	TGTGCCAGCAGTTACTCGGGAGCCGGGCAAGAAGCTTTCTTT	CASSYSGAGQEAFF
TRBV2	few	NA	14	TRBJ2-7	TGTGCCAGCAGTGAGGGGGGCCTCCTCTACGAGCAGTACTTC	CASSEGGLLYEQYF
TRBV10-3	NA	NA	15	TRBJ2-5	TGTGCCATCAGTGAAGTTCGACCTCCTCAAGAGACCCAGTACTTC	CAISEVRPPQETQYF
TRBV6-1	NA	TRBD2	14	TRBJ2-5	TGTGCCAGCAGTGACGGGACTAGCAAAGGGACCCAGTACTTC	CASSDGTSKGTQYF
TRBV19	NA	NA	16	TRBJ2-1	TGTGCCAGTAGTATGATGGGCACAGTAGTTGTCAATGAGCAGTTCTTC	CASSMMGTVVVNEQFF
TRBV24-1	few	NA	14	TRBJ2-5	TGTGCCACCAGTGACCGGGACGGGAAGGAGACCCAGTACTTC	CATSDRDGKETQYF
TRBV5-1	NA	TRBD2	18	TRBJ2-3	TGCGCCAGCAGCGGAGGGACTAGCGGGAGTAGTGGAGGAGATACGCAGTATTTT	CASSGGTSGSSGGDTQYF
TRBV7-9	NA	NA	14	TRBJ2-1	TGTGCCAGCAGCACGAAGGGACTCCCCCGTTGGCAGTTCTTC	CASSTKGLPRWQFF
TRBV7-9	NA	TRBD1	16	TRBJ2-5	TGTGCCAGCAGCTTATGGTCAGGGGGAAGACAAGAGACCCAGTACTTC	CASSLWSGGRQETQYF
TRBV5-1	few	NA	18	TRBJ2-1	TGCGCCAGCAGCTTGGAGGCCGGGTTAGGGAGCTCCTACAATGAGCAGTTCTTC	CASSLEAGLGSSYNEQFF
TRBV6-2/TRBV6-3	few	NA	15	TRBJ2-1	TGTGCCAGCAGTCCTCTGGACAACGTTCGTAATGAGCAGTTCTTC	CASSPLDNVRNEQFF
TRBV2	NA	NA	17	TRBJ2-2	TGTGCCAGCAGTGAAGCTGAGGAGGACGGGGACACCGGGGAGCTGTTTTTT	CASSEAEEDGDTGELFF
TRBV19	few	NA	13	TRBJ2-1	TGTGCCAGTTTGCAGCCTACTTACAATGAGCAGTTCTTC	CASLQPTYNEQFF
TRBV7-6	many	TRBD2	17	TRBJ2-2	TGTGCCAGCAGCTTGGTCCCGGGACTACCAACAACCGGGGAGCTGTTTTTT	CASSLVPGLPTTGELFF
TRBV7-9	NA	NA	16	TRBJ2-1	TGTGCCAGCAGCTTTAACGCGGGTAGCTCCTACAATGAGCAGTTCTTC	CASSFNAGSSYNEQFF
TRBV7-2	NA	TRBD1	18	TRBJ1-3	TGTGCCAGCAGCTCAACAACCCACAGGGGTGTCGGCGGAAACACCATATATTTT	CASSSTTHRGVGGNTIYF
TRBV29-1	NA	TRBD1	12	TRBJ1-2	TGCAGCGTTGAGGGACAGTCCTATGGCTACACCTTC	CSVEGQSYGYTF
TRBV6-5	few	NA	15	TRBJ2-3	TGTGCCAGCAGTTACTCGCAAGGTTTTACAGATACGCAGTATTTT	CASSYSQGFTDTQYF
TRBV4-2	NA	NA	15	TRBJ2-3	TGTGCCAGCAGCCAAGACGAGGGTAGGGGAGCAACGCAGTATTTT	CASSQDEGRGATQYF
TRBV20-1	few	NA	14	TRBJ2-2	TGCAGTGTCCCCGGACAGCAGAACACCGGGGAGCTGTTTTTT	CSVPGQQNTGELFF
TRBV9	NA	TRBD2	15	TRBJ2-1	TGTGCCAGCAGCGTAGACACTAGCGGGTGGGATGAGCAGTTCTTC	CASSVDTSGWDEQFF
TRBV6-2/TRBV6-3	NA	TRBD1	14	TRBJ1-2	TGTGCCAGCACCCACGGGCAGGGGGCCTATGGCTACACCTTC	CASTHGQGAYGYTF
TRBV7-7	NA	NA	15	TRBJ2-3	TGTGCCAGCAGCTCCCTCGGCGGGGTAACAGATACGCAGTATTTT	CASSSLGGVTDTQYF
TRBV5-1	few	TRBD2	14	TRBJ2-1	TGCGCCAGCAGCCTAGCGGGGCCCTTAGGTGAGCAGTTCTTC	CASSLAGPLGEQFF
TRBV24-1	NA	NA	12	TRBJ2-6	TGTGCCACAGGGACTGGGGCCAACGTCCTGACTTTC	CATGTGANVLTF
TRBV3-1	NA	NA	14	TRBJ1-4	TGTGCCAGCAGCATAACACCACGTAATGAAAAACTGTTTTTT	CASSITPRNEKLFF